This T cell receptor beta chain is drawn from a study of blood T cells in healthy people across ages. Findings of the study overall: Those diversity estimates obtained from one million T cells were thought to be underestimates.

This CDR3 contains 16 residues. CDR1 and CDR2 from the germline V gene are ENHRY and SYGVKD. Using a J-beta primer mix together with a sample-barcoded 5' primer, a second PCR was run for about 6 to 12 cycles. TCRdb re-derived calls from the 5' RACE reads in MiXCR, one entry per CDR3 protein. The sample shows roughly 700,000 distinct CDR3 sequences, around 45% of them seen only once. On this clonotype itself: The antigen is undetermined.

This sequence originates from a woman between 55 and 75 years old in good health. The V and J genes are TRBV10-3 and TRBJ2-1, with D possibly TRBD1 on 6 matching bases. The J call may be in error: the DNA end matches TRBJ2-7 better. Material for sequencing was blood. CDR3 sequence reads: CAISEQTGKGYNEQYF. DNA of the CDR3: TGTGCCATCAGTGAGCAAACAGGGAAGGGTTACAATGAGCAGTACTTC.